The 23 T cell receptor beta chains listed next were all sequenced from one sample in a study of a mutant IDH1 vaccine in newly diagnosed glioma. Time point meaning: week 5, during vaccination. Doses of 300 ug of mutant IDH1 20-mer peptide were given with topical imiquimod. TCRdb keeps only in-frame clones here, not all; method: immunoSEQ multiplex PCR. The repertoire includes approximately 76,000 clones, roughly 91% of them detected once, and 0.55% to 0.65% sits in the top ten. No antigen has been assigned to these receptors. Sequencing was performed on PBMCs, taken from a glioma patient whose treatment included an IDH1 peptide vaccine. These receptors came from a woman in her forties or fifties with glioma.

The chain combines TRBV19 with TRBJ2-7; D is unclear. Trimming removed 3 bases at V and 7 bases at J, with 13 bases between. The CDR3 is made up of 13 amino acids. The germline V gene has CDR1 LNHDA and CDR2 SQIVND (reference sequence). CDR3 DNA: TGTGCCAGTAGTATTACGCGCGTAGGGGAGCAGTACTTC. Its protein is CASSITRVGEQYF. The whole variable domain, remainder taken from reference TRBV19 and TRBJ2-7, is DGGITQSPKYLFRKEGQNVTLSCEQNLNHDAMYWYRQDPGQGLRLIYYSQIVNDFQKGDIAEGYSVSREKKESFPLTVTSAQKNPTAFYLCASSITRVGEQYFGPGTRLTVT.

This rearrangement joins TRBV7-9 to TRBJ1-1; D gene uncertain. V was clipped by 2 bases and J by 5 bases, with 9 bases between them. The CDR3 covers 13 residues. The germline gives CDR1 SEHNR, CDR2 FQNEAQ (reference sequence). CDR3 nucleotide sequence: TGTGCCAGCAGCTTAATGGGGAATACTGAAGCTTTCTTT. Its protein product is CASSLMGNTEAFF. Together with reference TRBV7-9 and TRBJ1-1, the CDR3 gives the full variable domain: DTGVSQNPRHKITKRGQNVTFRCDPISEHNRLYWYRQTLGQGPEFLTYFQNEAQLEKSRLLSDRFSAERPKGSFSTLEIQRTEQGDSAMYLCASSLMGNTEAFFGQGTRLTVV.

CDR3 in DNA: TGCAGCGTTGGGTCGGGGAGTGGAACTGAAGCTTTCTTT. The encoded protein is CSVGSGSGTEAFF. The chain joins TRBV29-1 to TRBJ1-1; D not resolved. Germline assignment: CDR1 SQVTM and CDR2 ANQGSEA. Trimming shortened V by 4 bases and J by 5 bases, and 14 bases separated the two germline ends. The CDR3 has 13 residues.

This clone appeared once. V gene TRBV7-9 combines with J gene TRBJ2-7, with TRBD2 identical over 8 bases. With 0 bases clipped from V and 4 bases from J, the junction kept 8 bases outside the gene matches. Germline V gene sequence: CDR1 SEHNR, CDR2 FQNEAQ (reference sequence). The CDR3 runs 16 residues. In nucleotides, the CDR3 is TGTGCCAGCAGCTTAGCCGACACCCTAGCGGGTTACGAGCAGTACTTC. Translation: CASSLADTLAGYEQYF.

As DNA, the CDR3 is TGTGCCAGCAGTCCAGCGCGGCTTGGCACAGATACGCAGTATTTT. Residues: CASSPARLGTDTQYF. The genes are TRBV6-6 and TRBJ2-3; D unresolved. The CDR3 extends over 15 amino acids. CDR1 and CDR2 (germline): MNHNY, SVGAGI (reference sequence). Trimming stripped 5 bases from V and 1 base from J, with 13 bases between.

The V gene is TRBV5-4, the J gene TRBJ1-2, with D unresolved. V lost 6 bases, J lost 4 bases, and 16 bases lay in between. Germline V gene data show CDR1 as SGHNT and CDR2 as YYREEE (reference sequence). The CDR3 covers 14 residues. Here the CDR3 reads CASTLDILPYGYTF. For the CDR3, the DNA is TGTGCCAGCACCTTAGACATCCTCCCCTATGGCTACACCTTC.

The chain carries TRBV6-5 and TRBJ1-6, with no clear D. V lost 6 bases to trimming and J lost 11 bases, with 20 bases between them. The CDR3 is made up of 15 amino acids. Germline assignment: CDR1 MNHEY and CDR2 SVGAGI. The CDR3, as DNA: TGTGCCAGCAGCTTTCAAATCAATGGGTTGCCACCCCTCCACTTT. Translation: CASSFQINGLPPLHF.

The rearrangement links TRBV6-5 to TRBJ2-5, with TRBD2 matching 7 bases. The better agreement between TRBJ2-7 and the DNA end casts doubt on the J call. CDR1 is MNHEY and CDR2 is SVGAGI in the germline V gene. The CDR3 has 15 amino acids. The CDR3 DNA sequence: TGTGCCAGCAGGGAGGGAGGGGTGAGCTCCTACGAGCAGTACTTC. This translates into CASREGGVSSYEQYF.

The chain recombines TRBV7-8 with TRBJ1-4; tentative D call: TRBD1 (5 bases). CDR3 size: 14 residues. The germline V and J ends were trimmed by 4 bases and 4 bases, with 10 bases remaining between them. Looked up from germline, CDR1 is SGHVS and CDR2 is FQNEAQ. The CDR3 DNA follows: TGTGCCAGCAGCTCGGGACGGCTTAATGAAAAACTGTTTTTT. The encoded protein is CASSSGRLNEKLFF.

The J gene is TRBJ1-1, the V gene TRBV10-2, with TRBD1 identical over 12 bases. J gave up 5 bases and V 9 bases, and 10 bases lay outside the gene matches. Germline lookup yields CDR1 WSHSY and CDR2 SAAADI. This CDR3 has 15 amino acids. Here the CDR3 DNA reads TGCGCCAGTACCGGGACAGGGGGCGGAGGGACTGAAGCTTTCTTT. Residues: CASTGTGGGGTEAFF.

V usage is TRBV11-2 and J usage is TRBJ2-1; 8 bases are a match to TRBD2. Germline CDR1 SGHAT, CDR2 FQNNGV. The ends lost 1 base at V and 1 base at J; junction bases unmatched: 0. The CDR3 covers 15 residues. CDR3 sequence: CASSLAGGSYNEQFF. The CDR3 DNA is TGTGCCAGCAGCTTAGCGGGAGGGTCCTACAATGAGCAGTTCTTC.

The chain joins TRBV28 to TRBJ2-3, with D maybe TRBD2 (6 bases). Deletions cut 0 bases from V and 4 bases from J, with 20 bases between. The germline CDR1 and CDR2 sequences are MDHEN and SYDVKM. This CDR3 spans 18 amino acids. This CDR3 is CASSLWEARLVGSDTQYF. The DNA for the CDR3 is TGTGCCAGCAGTTTATGGGAAGCGAGACTAGTCGGGTCAGATACGCAGTATTTT.

CDR3 in DNA: TGTGCCAGTAGTATAGATCTCCACAGCTTCTACGAGCAGTACTTC. Translated: CASSIDLHSFYEQYF. The chain combines TRBV19 with TRBJ2-7, with no clear D. The V gene lost 0 bases and the J gene lost 3 bases, with 12 bases spanning the gap. CDR1 is LNHDA and CDR2 is SQIVND in the germline V gene (reference sequence). This CDR3 is built from 15 residues.

The rearrangement uses TRBV5-1 and TRBJ1-3; D is unresolved. Germline CDR1 and CDR2: SGHRS and YFSETQ. The CDR3 consists of 14 residues. V was pared by 1 base and J by 0 bases, with 5 bases between. The CDR3, as DNA: TGCGCCAGCAGCTTGCGGGGCTCTGGAAACACCATATATTTT. This codes for CASSLRGSGNTIYF.

This chain connects TRBV5-6 to TRBJ2-3; D call uncertain. CDR1 is SGHDT and CDR2 is YYEEEE in the germline V gene. V was cut by 1 base and J by 0 bases, with 12 bases left in between. The CDR3 spans 16 residues. The CDR3 region is CASSLMRTLSTDTQYF. Written as DNA, the CDR3 is TGTGCCAGCAGCTTGATGAGAACTTTGAGCACAGATACGCAGTATTTT.

The CDR3 protein is CASSVGGTSGFYEQYF. The CDR3 DNA reads TGTGCCAGCAGCGTAGGCGGGACTAGCGGCTTCTACGAGCAGTACTTC. The chain has TRBV9 and TRBJ2-7; 11 bases match TRBD2. CDR1 is SGDLS and CDR2 is YYNGEE in the germline V gene. The V segment lost 0 bases and the J segment 3 bases; nucleotides outside the gene matches: 5. The length of the CDR3 is 16 residues.

This chain links TRBV29-1 with TRBJ1-1, with D maybe TRBD1 (5 bases). V shed 7 bases and J shed 0 bases, with 12 bases lying between them. The CDR3 is 13 residues long. Germline V gene sequence: CDR1 SQVTM, CDR2 ANQGSEA. The CDR3 is CSGAQVVNTEAFF. CDR3 nucleotide sequence: TGCAGCGGGGCACAGGTGGTGAACACTGAAGCTTTCTTT.

The V and J genes are TRBV7-6 and TRBJ2-1; 10 bases fit TRBD2. The length of the CDR3 is 16 residues. Trimming at V came to 1 base and at J to 8 bases, leaving 8 bases not matched to a gene. Germline CDR1 is SGHVS and CDR2 is FNYEAQ. The DNA for the CDR3 is TGTGCCAGCAGCTTAGGGCTAGCGGGAGCAGGCTATGAGCAGTTCTTC. This encodes CASSLGLAGAGYEQFF. Using reference TRBV7-6 and TRBJ2-1 for the parts outside the CDR3, the full variable domain is GAGVSQSPRYKVTKRGQDVALRCDPISGHVSLYWYRQALGQGPEFLTYFNYEAQQDKSGLPNDRFSAERPEGSISTLTIQRTEQRDSAMYRCASSLGLAGAGYEQFFGPGTRLTVL.

The chain joins TRBV2 to TRBJ2-3; D is undetermined. V lost 6 bases and J lost 1, with 8 bases in between. CDR1 and CDR2 from the germline V gene are SNHLY and FYNNEI. The CDR3 runs 13 residues. The CDR3 coding sequence is TGTGCCAGCAGCGGGTCGGGCACAGATACGCAGTATTTT. Translation: CASSGSGTDTQYF.

The chain uses TRBV2 and TRBJ2-5, with D uncertain. This CDR3 comprises 12 residues. Germline V lookup: CDR1 SNHLY, CDR2 FYNNEI. V was shortened by 3 bases and J by 9 bases, with 11 bases between the two germline ends. CDR3 residues: CASSDPSDAQYF. DNA of the CDR3: TGTGCCAGCAGTGACCCCTCGGATGCCCAGTACTTC.

The chain links TRBV6-5 to TRBJ2-2; D perhaps matches TRBD2 (5 bases). Trimming took 0 bases from V and 6 from J, leaving 11 bases between them. Germline V gene lookup returns CDR1 MNHEY and CDR2 SVGAGI. This CDR3 contains 15 residues. The CDR3 sequence: CASSYSAGRPGELFF. Written as DNA, the CDR3 is TGTGCCAGCAGTTACTCCGCGGGCAGACCCGGGGAGCTGTTTTTT.

The V gene is TRBV5-1, the J gene TRBJ2-7, with a possible D match to TRBD1 (6 bases). The CDR3 consists of 14 residues. CDR1 and CDR2 (germline): SGHRS, YFSETQ. Trimming left V 4 bases short and J 2 bases short, with 13 bases between. The CDR3 DNA reads as TGCGCCAGCAGCCCTGACAGGTGGCCCTACGAGCAGTACTTC. It codes for CASSPDRWPYEQYF.

The gene calls are TRBV5-8 and TRBJ2-1; no reliable D call. Germline V gives CDR1 SGHTS, CDR2 YDEGEE. The CDR3 is made up of 14 amino acids. Trimming took off 0 bases at V and 0 bases at J, with 4 bases between the two ends. The CDR3 region is CASSLGSSYNEQFF. DNA of the CDR3: TGTGCCAGCAGCTTGGGAAGCTCCTACAATGAGCAGTTCTTC.